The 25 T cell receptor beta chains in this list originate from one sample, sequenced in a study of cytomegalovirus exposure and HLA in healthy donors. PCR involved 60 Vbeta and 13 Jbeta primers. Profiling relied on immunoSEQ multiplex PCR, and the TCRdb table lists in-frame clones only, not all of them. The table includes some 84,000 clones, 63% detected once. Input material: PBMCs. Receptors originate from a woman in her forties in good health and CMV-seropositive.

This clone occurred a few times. The CDR3 bases are TGTGCCAGCAGACAACAGGGGCCGCCTAACTATGGCTACACCTTC. This encodes CASRQQGPPNYGYTF. The genes are TRBV2 and TRBJ1-2; 7 bases map to TRBD1. The CDR3 has 15 residues. Germline loops: CDR1 SNHLY, CDR2 FYNNEI. The V segment lost 6 bases and the J segment 0 bases; nucleotides outside the gene matches: 7. The full variable domain, with the rest looked up from reference TRBV2 and TRBJ1-2, is EPEVTQTPSHQVTQMGQEVILRCVPISNHLYFYWYRQILGQKVEFLVSFYNNEISEKSEIFDDQFSVERPDGSNFTLKIRSTKLEDSAMYFCASRQQGPPNYGYTFGSGTRLTVV.

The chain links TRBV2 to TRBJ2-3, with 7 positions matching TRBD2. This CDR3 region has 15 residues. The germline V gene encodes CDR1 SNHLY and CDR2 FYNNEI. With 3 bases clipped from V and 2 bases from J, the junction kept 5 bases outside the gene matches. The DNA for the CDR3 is TGTGCCAGCAGTGACCCCCGGGGGGACACAGATACGCAGTATTTT. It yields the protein CASSDPRGDTDTQYF.

The CDR3 region is CASSFLGDIFQGDNEQFF. CDR3 nucleotides: TGTGCCAGCAGCTTTCTCGGAGACATTTTTCAGGGTGACAATGAGCAGTTCTTC. This chain connects TRBV7-8 to TRBJ2-1, with D perhaps matching TRBD1 (5 bases). This CDR3 contains 18 residues. Trimming took off 3 bases at V and 5 bases at J, with 23 bases between the two ends. Looked up from germline, CDR1 is SGHVS and CDR2 is FQNEAQ.

CDR3 sequence: CASAQARDTIYF. CDR3 DNA sequence: TGTGCCAGCGCTCAGGCCCGAGACACCATATATTTT. The chain combines TRBV14 with TRBJ1-3; D is uncertain. Germline CDR1 is SGHDN and CDR2 is FVKESK. This CDR3 contains 12 residues. The germline V and J ends were trimmed by 8 bases and 8 bases, with 13 bases remaining between them. Based on the CDR3 plus reference TRBV14 and TRBJ1-3, the full variable domain is EAGVTQFPSHSVIEKGQTVTLRCDPISGHDNLYWYRRVMGKEIKFLLHFVKESKQDESGMPNNRFLAERTGGTYSTLKVQPAELEDSGVYFCASAQARDTIYFGEGSWLTVV.

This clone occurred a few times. The CDR3 coding sequence is TGCGCCAGCAGCCAAGTGGATGGACAGTCGACGCTCTCCAAAAACATTCAGTACTTC. This codes for CASSQVDGQSTLSKNIQYF. The chain couples TRBV4-3 to TRBJ2-4; weak D call: TRBD1 (6 bases). V lost 1 base, J lost 2 bases, and 21 bases lay in between. The CDR3 is made up of 19 amino acids. From germline, CDR1 is LGHNA and CDR2 YSLEER.

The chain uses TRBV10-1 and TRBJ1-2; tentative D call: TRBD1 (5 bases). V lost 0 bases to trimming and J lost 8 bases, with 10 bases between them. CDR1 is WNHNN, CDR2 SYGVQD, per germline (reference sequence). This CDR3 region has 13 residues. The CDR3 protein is CASSESEGRGYTF. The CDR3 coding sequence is TGCGCCAGCAGTGAGTCGGAGGGGCGAGGCTACACCTTC.

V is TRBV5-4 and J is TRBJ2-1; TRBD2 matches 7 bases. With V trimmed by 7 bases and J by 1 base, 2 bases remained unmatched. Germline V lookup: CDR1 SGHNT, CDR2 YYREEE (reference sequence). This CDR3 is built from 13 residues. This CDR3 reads CASGEGSYNEQFF. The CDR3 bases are TGTGCCAGCGGGGAGGGATCCTACAATGAGCAGTTCTTC. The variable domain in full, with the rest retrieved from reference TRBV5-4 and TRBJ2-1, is ETGVTQSPTHLIKTRGQQVTLRCSSQSGHNTVSWYQQALGQGPQFIFQYYREEENGRGNFPPRFSGLQFPNYSSELNVNALELDDSALYLCASGEGSYNEQFFGPGTRLTVL.

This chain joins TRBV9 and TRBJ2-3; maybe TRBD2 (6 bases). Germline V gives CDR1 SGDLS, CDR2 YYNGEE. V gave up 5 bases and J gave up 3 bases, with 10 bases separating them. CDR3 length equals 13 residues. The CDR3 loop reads CASREGLTDTQYF. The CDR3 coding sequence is TGTGCCAGCAGGGAGGGGCTTACAGATACGCAGTATTTT.

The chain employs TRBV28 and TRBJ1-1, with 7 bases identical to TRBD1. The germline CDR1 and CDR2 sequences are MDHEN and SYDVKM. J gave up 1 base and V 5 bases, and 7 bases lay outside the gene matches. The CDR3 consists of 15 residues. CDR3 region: CASSINPGGNTEAFF. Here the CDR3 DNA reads TGTGCCAGCAGTATAAATCCAGGGGGGAACACTGAAGCTTTCTTT. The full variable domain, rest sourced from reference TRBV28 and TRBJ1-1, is DVKVTQSSRYLVKRTGEKVFLECVQDMDHENMFWYRQDPGLGLRLIYFSYDVKMKEKGDIPEGYSVSREKKERFSLILESASTNQTSMYLCASSINPGGNTEAFFGQGTRLTVV.

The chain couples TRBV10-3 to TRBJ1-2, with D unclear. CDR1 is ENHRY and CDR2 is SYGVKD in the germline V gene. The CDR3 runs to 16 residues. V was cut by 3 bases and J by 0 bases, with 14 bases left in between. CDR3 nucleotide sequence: TGTGCCATCAGTGAATCATTGGGAGAATCTAACTATGGCTACACCTTC. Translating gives CAISESLGESNYGYTF.

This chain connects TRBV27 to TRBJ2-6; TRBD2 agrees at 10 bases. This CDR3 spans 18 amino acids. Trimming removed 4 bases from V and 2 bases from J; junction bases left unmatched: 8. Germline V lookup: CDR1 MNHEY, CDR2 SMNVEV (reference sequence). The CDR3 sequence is CASSSWASGGAGANVLTF. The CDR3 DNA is TGTGCCAGCAGTTCCTGGGCTAGCGGGGGAGCTGGGGCCAACGTCCTGACTTTC.

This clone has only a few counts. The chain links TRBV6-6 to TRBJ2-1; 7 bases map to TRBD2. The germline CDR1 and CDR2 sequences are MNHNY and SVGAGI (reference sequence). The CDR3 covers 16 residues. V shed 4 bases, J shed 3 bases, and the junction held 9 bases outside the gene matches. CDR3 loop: CASSSHLQRDYNEQFF. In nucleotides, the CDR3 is TGTGCCAGCAGTTCCCATCTTCAGCGGGACTACAATGAGCAGTTCTTC.

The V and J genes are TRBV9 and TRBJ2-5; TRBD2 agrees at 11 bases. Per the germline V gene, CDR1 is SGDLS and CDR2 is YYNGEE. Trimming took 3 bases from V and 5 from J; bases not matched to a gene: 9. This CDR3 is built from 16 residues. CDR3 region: CASSGIAGGQVETQYF. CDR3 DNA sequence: TGTGCCAGCAGCGGAATAGCGGGAGGGCAGGTGGAGACCCAGTACTTC.

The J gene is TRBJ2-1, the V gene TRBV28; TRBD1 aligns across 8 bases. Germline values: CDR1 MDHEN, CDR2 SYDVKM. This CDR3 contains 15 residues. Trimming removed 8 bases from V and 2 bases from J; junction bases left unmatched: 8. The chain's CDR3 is CASLDGRGPYNEQFF. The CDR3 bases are TGTGCCAGCCTGGATGGCAGGGGGCCCTACAATGAGCAGTTCTTC.

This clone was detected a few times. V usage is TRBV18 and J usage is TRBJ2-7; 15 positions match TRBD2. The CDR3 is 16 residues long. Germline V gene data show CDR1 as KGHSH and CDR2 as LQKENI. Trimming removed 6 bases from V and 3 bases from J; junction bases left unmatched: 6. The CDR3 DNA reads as TGTGCCAGCTCGGGGGGACTAGCGGGAGGCAACTACGAGCAGTACTTC. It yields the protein CASSGGLAGGNYEQYF.

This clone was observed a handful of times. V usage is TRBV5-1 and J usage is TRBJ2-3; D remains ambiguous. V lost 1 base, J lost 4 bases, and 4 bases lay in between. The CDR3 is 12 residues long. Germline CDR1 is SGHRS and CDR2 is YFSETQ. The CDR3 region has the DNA TGCGCCAGCAGCTTGTCTGCAGATACGCAGTATTTT. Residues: CASSLSADTQYF.

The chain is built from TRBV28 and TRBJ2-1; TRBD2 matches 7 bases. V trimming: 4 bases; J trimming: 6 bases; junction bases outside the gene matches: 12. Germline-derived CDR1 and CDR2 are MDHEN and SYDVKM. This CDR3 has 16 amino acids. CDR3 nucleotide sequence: TGTGCCAGCAGTTCACGAACTAGCGATTTAGGCAATGAGCAGTTCTTC. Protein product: CASSSRTSDLGNEQFF.

In DNA, the CDR3 is TGTGCCAGCAGCCCGGGACAGGGTGGCACAGATACGCAGTATTTT. Translation gives CASSPGQGGTDTQYF. This rearrangement joins TRBV5-6 to TRBJ2-3, with 9 bases that match TRBD1. V shed 4 bases and J 1 base; nucleotides not matched to a gene: 4. The CDR3 extends over 15 amino acids. Germline V gene sequence: CDR1 SGHDT, CDR2 YYEEEE.

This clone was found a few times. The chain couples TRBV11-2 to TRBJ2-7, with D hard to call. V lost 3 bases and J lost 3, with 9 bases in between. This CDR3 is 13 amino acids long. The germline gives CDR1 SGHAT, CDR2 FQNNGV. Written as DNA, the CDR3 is TGTGCCAGCAGCTTCTTCACAGACTACGAGCAGTACTTC. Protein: CASSFFTDYEQYF.

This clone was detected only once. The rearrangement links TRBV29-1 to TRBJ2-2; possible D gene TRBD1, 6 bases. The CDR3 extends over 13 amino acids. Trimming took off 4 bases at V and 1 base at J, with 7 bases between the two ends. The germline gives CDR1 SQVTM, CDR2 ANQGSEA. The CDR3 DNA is TGCAGCGTTGGGACAGAGAACACCGGGGAGCTGTTTTTT. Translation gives CSVGTENTGELFF.

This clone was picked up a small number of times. The CDR3 region is CAWGRQEAGGYNEQFF. CDR3 nucleotides: TGTGCCTGGGGGCGACAGGAAGCGGGAGGATACAATGAGCAGTTCTTC. This sequence joins TRBV30 and TRBJ2-1; the match to TRBD2 covers 9 bases. Per germline, CDR1 GTSNPN and CDR2 SVGIG (reference sequence). Trimming removed 5 bases from V and 4 bases from J; junction bases left unmatched: 12. The CDR3 sequence is 16 residues long.

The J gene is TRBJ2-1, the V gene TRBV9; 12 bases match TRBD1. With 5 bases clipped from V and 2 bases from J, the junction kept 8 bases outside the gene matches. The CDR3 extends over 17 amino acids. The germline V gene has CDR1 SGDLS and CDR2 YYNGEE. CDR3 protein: CASSPSGTGGAYNEQFF. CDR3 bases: TGTGCCAGCAGTCCATCCGGGACAGGGGGCGCCTACAATGAGCAGTTCTTC. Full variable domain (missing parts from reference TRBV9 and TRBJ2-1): DSGVTQTPKHLITATGQRVTLRCSPRSGDLSVYWYQQSLDQGLQFLIQYYNGEERAKGNILERFSAQQFPDLHSELNLSSLELGDSALYFCASSPSGTGGAYNEQFFGPGTRLTVL.

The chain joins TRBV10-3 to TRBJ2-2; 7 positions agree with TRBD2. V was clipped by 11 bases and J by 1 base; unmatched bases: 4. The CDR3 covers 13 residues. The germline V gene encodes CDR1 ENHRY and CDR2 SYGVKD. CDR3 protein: CAAGEGNTGELFF. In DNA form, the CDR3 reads TGTGCCGCCGGGGAGGGGAACACCGGGGAGCTGTTTTTT.

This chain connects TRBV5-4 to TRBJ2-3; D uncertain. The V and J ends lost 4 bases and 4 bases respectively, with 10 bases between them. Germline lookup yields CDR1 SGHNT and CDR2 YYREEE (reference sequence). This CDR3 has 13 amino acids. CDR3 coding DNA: TGTGCCAGCAGCCGAACAACCCCAGATACGCAGTATTTT. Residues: CASSRTTPDTQYF.

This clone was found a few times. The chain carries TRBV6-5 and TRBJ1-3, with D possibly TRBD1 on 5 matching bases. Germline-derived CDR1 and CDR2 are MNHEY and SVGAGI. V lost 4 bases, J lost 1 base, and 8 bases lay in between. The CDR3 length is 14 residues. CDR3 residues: CASSWRGSGNTIYF. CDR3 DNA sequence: TGTGCCAGCAGTTGGAGGGGATCTGGAAACACCATATATTTT.